The subject of this entry is one TCR beta chain. This clonotype was counted ten times or more. No antigen is known for it. No base-level quality is on record; no much larger clone is a single base apart. This entry comes from a study of Graves' ophthalmopathy and Graves' hyperthyroidism (dated by TCRdb to about 2018). Regarding the research as a whole: Peripheral blood was collected at initial diagnosis, before any treatment. T-cell repertoires of thyroid tissue and blood were compared in a handful of hyperthyroidism patients. The study used TCR beta repertoire signatures to distinguish Graves' ophthalmopathy from Graves' hyperthyroidism and to predict progression to ophthalmopathy. To explore V-J signatures that distinguish ophthalmopathy from hyperthyroidism, a discovery set of about a hundred patients was enrolled, made up of over 40 with ophthalmopathy and some 58 with stable hyperthyroidism. An independent validation cohort was composed of some 18 hyperthyroidism patients and 17 patients who later progressed from hyperthyroidism to ophthalmopathy. For training and testing, the roughly 100 patients in the discovery cohort were randomly divided in a 7:3 ratio. In total, approximately 130 blood samples were TCR-sequenced: under 45 ophthalmopathy, under 85 hyperthyroidism and roughly 17 hyperthyroidism-to-ophthalmopathy patients. After sampling, hyperthyroidism patients received methimazole starting at 30 mg daily, and ophthalmopathy patients received high-dose intravenous methylprednisolone. Findings and caveats that apply to the study as a whole: In validation, the model predicted ophthalmopathy progression with 70.59% sensitivity and 72.22% specificity; some 13 predicted patients were CT-confirmed with GO in a median of about 7.1 months. Most expanded thyroid clonotypes with frequency above 0.001 were also detected in blood, suggesting blood repertoires may reflect the thyroid immune response. The 13-signature model separated ophthalmopathy from stable hyperthyroidism with over 85% sensitivity and about 81% specificity in cross-validation, and 80%/75% in the test set. No statistical method was used to set the sample size in advance, and the investigators knew which group each participant was assigned to.

Stable hyperthyroidism was defined as no progression to ophthalmopathy within 18 months of follow-up. Hyperthyroidism patients were newly diagnosed, were aged 18 to 65 years, and had a disease duration under 2 months. Anyone with other autoimmune diseases, uncontrolled infections, pregnancy or lactation was excluded from the study. Diagnosis was based on clinical symptoms, serum thyroxine, TRAb, thyroid ultrasound and orbital computed tomography. Ficoll-Paque density gradient centrifugation was used to isolate PBMCs from under 11 ml of fresh peripheral blood. Total RNA was extracted using Trizol reagent, and RNA quality was checked on an Agilent 2100 Bioanalyzer. For repertoire sequencing, the TCR beta CDR3 regions were amplified from RNA transcripts. The first round was an RT-PCR using HTBI primers with the Qiagen OneStep RT-PCR kit, and this first round was followed by a second-round multiplex PCR, then size selection and purification. Sequencing of the libraries was carried out on an Illumina HiSeq2000 in paired-end mode with 100 bp reads. Concerning the study's data processing: SOAPnuke was used to process the reads, throwing out any read that had adapters, had uncalled bases, had a mean Phred below 15, or lacked an exact constant-primer or identifier match. High-quality paired reads were merged with COPE v1.2.5. Unique nucleotide sequences were defined as clonotypes and aligned to IMGT TRB V, D and J references using MiTCR v1.1. The analysis was limited to V-J combinations with a frequency above 0.0001, which together covered 98% to 99.2% of repertoires. For each V-J combination, a TCR clonal expansion and chaos score was defined as F50 clonal expansion divided by the chaos observed in the TCRdist matrix. Welch's t-statistics and random forest were used to reduce the features to about 12 V-J combinations, which were then used as input to a naive Bayes classifier. Thyroid-blood repertoire similarity was quantified with the Morisita-Horn index. Starting from the raw public reads, TCRdb applied fastp trimming at Q25, assembled clones with MiXCR and retained in-frame beta chains. Each CDR3 protein gets just one entry, which takes the most common genes and DNA from the rows behind it. The V and J calls were determined by TCRdb, not by the authors. The sample table contains hundreds of thousands of distinct CDR3 sequences; only one count was recorded for 22% of them. The ten largest clonotypes hold approximately 7% of the sample.

CDR1 and CDR2 are read off the germline V gene as SNHLY and FYNNEI. Counted from cysteine to phenylalanine, this CDR3 has 15 amino acids. Of the read, only the CDR3 DNA is kept; its 45 bases are in frame from base 1. Trimming at the junction amounts to 2 bases on V and 1 base on J, and the germline ends lie 9 bases apart. The sequenced sample consisted of peripheral blood. The sequence is built from TRBV2 and TRBJ1-5; the D region possibly corresponds to TRBD1 (5 bases align). The source of this sequence is a woman aged 18-29 years with stable Graves' hyperthyroidism. Some clones in this sample may be carry-over from other donors' samples. Donor details come from another sample of the same person, matched by shared clones. The DNA sequence is given as TGTGCCAGCAGTGAATACAGGAGCAGCAATCAGCCCCAGCATTTT. Its translation reads: CASSEYRSSNQPQHF. With the rest looked up from the reference TRBV2 and TRBJ1-5 genes rather than sequenced, the full variable domain is EPEVTQTPSHQVTQMGQEVILRCVPISNHLYFYWYRQILGQKVEFLVSFYNNEISEKSEIFDDQFSVERPDGSNFTLKIRSTKLEDSAMYFCASSEYRSSNQPQHFGDGTRLSIL.